The clone carrying this T cell receptor beta chain was recorded once. Original processing notes: Amplified reference gene primers provided the basis for estimating nucleated cell counts. The repertoire was sequenced with immunoSEQ multiplex PCR; TCRdb's copy has only in-frame clones and lacks some. V, J and clone size were drawn from that table, and D and trimming were deduced from the DNA. This sample has about 49,000 clones, with approximately 95% found just once. Followed over time, Seattle patients had been enrolled while infection was active. The sample originates from a study of blood T cell repertoires in COVID-19. Study-level background: The origin of the acute and convalescent COVID-19 samples was the United States, Italy and Spain. The analysed material was cDNA or gDNA that came from T cells, B-cell-depleted T cells, or PBMCs.

The CDR3 is 15 amino acids. The V and J ends lost 1 base and 6 bases, in that order; junction bases with no gene match: 8. Germline V gene data show CDR1 as SGHKS and CDR2 as YYEKEE (reference sequence). Sequenced input: peripheral blood. The chain links TRBV5-5 to TRBJ1-2; 8 bases are shared with TRBD1. This clonotype was obtained from a man in his sixties with COVID-19, enrolled during active disease. CDR3 region: CASSLYQGASNGYTF. CDR3 nucleotide sequence: TGTGCCAGCAGCTTGTATCAGGGGGCCTCGAATGGCTACACCTTC. The full variable domain, its missing parts supplied by reference TRBV5-5 and TRBJ1-2, is DAGVTQSPTHLIKTRGQQVTLRCSPISGHKSVSWYQQVLGQGPQFIFQYYEKEERGRGNFPDRFSARQFPNYSSELNVNALLLGDSALYLCASSLYQGASNGYTFGSGTRLTVV.